This TCR beta chain was captured in a study of shared clonotypes between healthy human individuals. The CDR3 spans 16 residues. Germline values: CDR1 MRHNA, CDR2 SNTAGT. J was trimmed by 2 bases and V by 3 bases; bases with no gene match: 3. Produced via immunoSEQ multiplex PCR; TCRdb's table is partial and in-frame only. The sample lists millions of clones, roughly 95% occurring once. This receptor was taken from a man aged 18 to 30 in good health. This chain connects TRBV6-4 to TRBJ2-3, with 12 bases identical to TRBD2. Sequencing was done on a sample of naive CD4+ T cells sorted from blood. Subset indicated: CD45RA+ positively selected. CDR3 nucleotide sequence: TGTGCCAGCAGTGAGGCTAGCGGGGGGGCCACAGATACGCAGTATTTT. It encodes CASSEASGGATDTQYF.